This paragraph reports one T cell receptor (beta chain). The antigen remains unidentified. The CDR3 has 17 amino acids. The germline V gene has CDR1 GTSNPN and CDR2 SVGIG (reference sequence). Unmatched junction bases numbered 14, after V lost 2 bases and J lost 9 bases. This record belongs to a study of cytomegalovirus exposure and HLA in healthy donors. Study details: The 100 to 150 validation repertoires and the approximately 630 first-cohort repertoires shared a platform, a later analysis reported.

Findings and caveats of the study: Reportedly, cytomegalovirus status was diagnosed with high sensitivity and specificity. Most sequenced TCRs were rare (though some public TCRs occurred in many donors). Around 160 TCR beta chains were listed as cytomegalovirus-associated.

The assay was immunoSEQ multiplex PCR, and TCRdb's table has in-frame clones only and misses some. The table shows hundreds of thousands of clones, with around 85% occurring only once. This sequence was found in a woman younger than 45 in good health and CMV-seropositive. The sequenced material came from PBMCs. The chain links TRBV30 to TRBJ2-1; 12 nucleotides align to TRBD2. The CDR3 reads CAWSYGTSGSDHGEQFF. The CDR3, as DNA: TGTGCCTGGAGTTACGGGACTAGCGGGTCCGACCACGGTGAGCAGTTCTTC.